Below are 27 T cell receptor beta chains sequenced from a single sample in a study of memory CD4+ T cells and cytomegalovirus serostatus. The sort gate was single viable CD3+CD4+CD8-CD45RO+ cells for memory CD4+ T cells. Sequencing was performed with immunoSEQ multiplex PCR; in TCRdb, only in-frame clones are kept and a portion is missing. This sample has tens of thousands of clones, with roughly 77% found just once. Sequencing was carried out using memory CD4+ T cells from blood. The receptors shown here come from an adult in good health and CMV-seropositive.

The V gene is TRBV7-2, the J gene TRBJ1-2, with D tentatively TRBD1 (5 bases). With 3 bases removed from V and 7 bases from J, the gap between germline ends came to 12 bases. The CDR3 is 13 amino acids. Germline CDR1 SGHTA, CDR2 FQGNSA. The chain's CDR3 is CASSFSGALGYTF. In DNA, the CDR3 is TGTGCCAGCAGCTTCTCCGGGGCGCTTGGCTACACCTTC.

This clone was counted between two and nine times. The chain links TRBV11-2 to TRBJ2-6; D is uncertain. Trimming took off 1 base at V and 2 bases at J, with 9 bases between the two ends. This CDR3 has 16 amino acids. Germline lookup yields CDR1 SGHAT and CDR2 FQNNGV. CDR3 loop: CASSLGHQAGANVLTF. The CDR3 bases are TGTGCCAGCAGCTTAGGCCATCAGGCTGGGGCCAACGTCCTGACTTTC.

The rearrangement joins TRBV7-2 to TRBJ2-2, with a weak D call TRBD2 (6 bases). The CDR3 has 17 residues. Deletions cut 5 bases from V and 0 bases from J, with 16 bases between. The germline V gene has CDR1 SGHTA and CDR2 FQGNSA. The chain's CDR3 is CASSQMTRTPNTGELFF. Written as DNA, the CDR3 is TGTGCCAGCAGCCAAATGACTAGAACGCCGAACACCGGGGAGCTGTTTTTT.

The chain recombines TRBV11-3 with TRBJ2-7; D is tentatively TRBD1 or TRBD2 (6 bases each). The CDR3 runs to 13 residues. CDR1 is SGHNT, CDR2 YENEEA, per germline. The V gene lost 5 bases and the J gene lost 6 bases, with 14 bases spanning the gap. The CDR3 sequence is CASSEQGLGEQYF. The CDR3 nucleotides are TGTGCCAGCAGCGAACAGGGACTCGGCGAGCAGTACTTC. Supplemented by reference TRBV11-3 and TRBJ2-7, the full variable domain reads EAGVVQSPRYKIIEKKQPVAFWCNPISGHNTLYWYLQNLGQGPELLIRYENEEAVDDSQLPKDRFSAERLKGVDSTLKIQPAELGDSAVYLCASSEQGLGEQYFGPGTRLTVT.

The gene calls are TRBV29-1 and TRBJ2-3, with D perhaps TRBD2 (6 bases). The ends were cut back, 7 bases at V and 7 bases at J, with 9 bases in the middle. The CDR3 runs 10 residues. Looked up from germline, CDR1 is SQVTM and CDR2 is ANQGSEA. CDR3: CSAGDYTQYF. Written as DNA, the CDR3 is TGCAGCGCGGGAGACTATACGCAGTATTTT.

This clone is categorized as medium-sized (0.01 to 0.1%). V gene TRBV15 combines with J gene TRBJ2-4, with D maybe TRBD2 (6 bases). CDR1 is LNHNV and CDR2 is YYDKDF in the germline V gene (reference sequence). Trimming cost V 1 base and J 10 bases, with 17 bases left between them. The CDR3 length is 15 residues. The CDR3 DNA is TGTGCCACCAGCAGAGGATCCGGAGGGAGCATAATTCAGTACTTC. Amino acid sequence: CATSRGSGGSIIQYF.

The J gene is TRBJ1-2, the V gene TRBV7-2; D is undetermined. The CDR3 loop spans 13 amino acids. The V gene's germline CDR1 is SGHTA and CDR2 FQGNSA. Deletions cut 4 bases from V and 6 bases from J, with 12 bases between. The CDR3 DNA is TGTGCCAGCAGCTCTCACGTTTTACATGGCTACACCTTC. Protein product: CASSSHVLHGYTF.

J is TRBJ2-1 and V is TRBV29-1; D possibly uses TRBD1 or TRBD2 (5 bases each). CDR3 size: 10 residues. Germline CDR1 reads SQVTM; CDR2 reads ANQGSEA. V was shortened by 7 bases and J by 7 bases, with 8 bases between the two germline ends. As DNA, the CDR3 is TGCAGCGCCGGGGCGAATGAGCAGTTCTTC. This codes for CSAGANEQFF.

The rearrangement links TRBV5-4 to TRBJ2-1, with D unclear. CDR1 and CDR2 from the germline V gene are SGHNT and YYREEE (reference sequence). The V gene lost 1 base and the J gene lost 6 bases, with 14 bases spanning the gap. This CDR3 is built from 15 residues. This CDR3 reads CASSLSASLGNEQFF. The CDR3 DNA sequence: TGTGCCAGCAGCTTGTCAGCGTCTTTAGGCAATGAGCAGTTCTTC. Full variable domain (missing parts from reference TRBV5-4 and TRBJ2-1): ETGVTQSPTHLIKTRGQQVTLRCSSQSGHNTVSWYQQALGQGPQFIFQYYREEENGRGNFPPRFSGLQFPNYSSELNVNALELDDSALYLCASSLSASLGNEQFFGPGTRLTVL.

The chain is built from TRBV28 and TRBJ2-5; a weak D match, TRBD2 (6 bases). Germline CDR1 MDHEN, CDR2 SYDVKM. This CDR3 comprises 17 residues. V was cut by 0 bases and J by 2 bases, with 16 bases left in between. In DNA, the CDR3 is TGTGCCAGCAGTTTATGGAAATCGGGGGTGGGGCAAGAGACCCAGTACTTC. Protein product: CASSLWKSGVGQETQYF.

This clone has just a few counts. The chain couples TRBV11-3 to TRBJ2-7; 9 nucleotides line up with TRBD1. The V gene's germline CDR1 is SGHNT and CDR2 YENEEA. CDR3 length equals 16 residues. J was trimmed by 7 bases and V by 5 bases; bases with no gene match: 15. The DNA for the CDR3 is TGTGCCAGCAGCGCATCCGGGGGACAGGGTTTTTGGGAGCAGTACGTC. Its protein is CASSASGGQGFWEQYV.

The chain is built from TRBV10-1 and TRBJ1-1; TRBD1 is a possible D gene (6 bases). This CDR3 has 15 residues. The germline V gene encodes CDR1 WNHNN and CDR2 SYGVQD (reference sequence). Trimming shortened V by 2 bases and J by 5 bases, and 15 bases separated the two germline ends. The CDR3 bases are TGCGCCAGCAGTGAGAGGAGGGGGTCGGGGACTGAAGCTTTCTTT. It codes for CASSERRGSGTEAFF.

The J gene is TRBJ2-5, the V gene TRBV2; D is unclear. Germline lookup yields CDR1 SNHLY and CDR2 FYNNEI. V gave up 4 bases and J gave up 4 bases, with 7 bases separating them. CDR3 length: 12 amino acids. This CDR3 reads CASSVPVETQYF. The DNA of the CDR3 is TGTGCCAGCAGTGTTCCCGTAGAGACCCAGTACTTC.

This sequence joins TRBV29-1 and TRBJ2-1; D is uncertain. The CDR3 is 14 amino acids. Trimming removed 4 bases at V and 0 bases at J, with 10 bases between. The germline V gene encodes CDR1 SQVTM and CDR2 ANQGSEA. The CDR3 here is CSVVGHSSYNEQFF. In nucleotides, the CDR3 is TGCAGCGTTGTGGGCCATAGCTCCTACAATGAGCAGTTCTTC.

The DNA for the CDR3 is TGTGCCAGCAGCATCGGGACAGGGCAGACAGATACGCAGTATTTT. Translating it yields CASSIGTGQTDTQYF. The gene calls are TRBV7-2 and TRBJ2-3; 9 nucleotides match TRBD1. CDR1 and CDR2 from the germline V gene are SGHTA and FQGNSA. The V segment lost 5 bases and the J segment 3 bases; nucleotides outside the gene matches: 6. The CDR3 covers 15 residues.

The chain employs TRBV5-1 and TRBJ2-7, with 10 bases aligning to TRBD2. This CDR3 spans 14 amino acids. The germline V gene encodes CDR1 SGHRS and CDR2 YFSETQ. V shed 1 base, J shed 2 bases, and the junction held 0 bases outside the gene matches. The CDR3 loop reads CASSLSGRAYEQYF. The DNA of the CDR3 is TGCGCCAGCAGCTTGAGCGGGAGGGCCTACGAGCAGTACTTC.

There are a few counts of this clone. The chain's CDR3 is CASSLGFGGLGNTIYF. CDR3 coding DNA: TGTGCCAGCAGCTTGGGATTTGGGGGCCTCGGAAACACCATATATTTT. The chain is built from TRBV5-4 and TRBJ1-3, with D tentatively TRBD1 (6 bases). The CDR3 is made up of 16 amino acids. V was shortened by 0 bases and J by 4 bases, with 14 bases between the two germline ends. Germline assignment: CDR1 SGHNT and CDR2 YYREEE (reference sequence).

The sample holds one count of this clone. The chain carries TRBV2 and TRBJ2-5; no clear D gene. Trimming cost V 3 bases and J 4 bases, with 6 bases left between them. Germline loops: CDR1 SNHLY, CDR2 FYNNEI. The CDR3 runs to 12 residues. The CDR3 spells CASSEWGETQYF. The DNA for the CDR3 is TGTGCCAGCAGTGAGTGGGGAGAGACCCAGTACTTC.

In DNA, the CDR3 is TGTGCCAGCAGCTCACAGGGGGTCACTAATGAAAAACTGTTTTTT. Its protein is CASSSQGVTNEKLFF. The rearrangement joins TRBV5-4 to TRBJ1-4; TRBD1 aligns across 8 bases. The V gene end was trimmed by 3 bases and the J gene end by 2 bases; junction bases not matched to a gene: 3. Germline CDR1 reads SGHNT; CDR2 reads YYREEE (reference sequence). This CDR3 comprises 15 residues.

Written as DNA, the CDR3 is TGTGCCAGCAGTGAAAAGGGGTACGAGCAGTACGTC. Residues: CASSEKGYEQYV. The J gene is TRBJ2-7, the V gene TRBV6-1, with D possibly matching TRBD1 (5 bases). Germline assignment: CDR1 MNHNS and CDR2 SASEGT. This CDR3 is 12 amino acids long. V shed 2 bases and J shed 4 bases, with 6 bases lying between them.

This clone was detected a few times. This sequence joins TRBV10-3 and TRBJ1-6, with D possibly TRBD1 on 5 matching bases. The CDR3 length is 14 residues. V gave up 3 bases and J gave up 10 bases, with 13 bases separating them. Germline assignment: CDR1 ENHRY and CDR2 SYGVKD. This CDR3 reads CAISDFGTVSPLHF. DNA for the CDR3: TGTGCCATCAGTGATTTCGGGACCGTCTCACCCCTCCACTTT.

The gene calls are TRBV6-1 and TRBJ1-2, with D possibly being TRBD1 (6 bases). This CDR3 contains 14 residues. CDR1 MNHNS and CDR2 SASEGT come from the germline V gene. V lost 2 bases and J 1 base, leaving 8 bases between the germline ends. The CDR3 protein is CASSETGRNYGYTF. The CDR3 bases are TGTGCCAGCAGTGAAACAGGGCGTAACTATGGCTACACCTTC.

V gene TRBV28 combines with J gene TRBJ2-7; 9 bases line up with TRBD2. Germline loops: CDR1 MDHEN, CDR2 SYDVKM. Trimming at V came to 2 bases and at J to 0 bases, leaving 5 bases not matched to a gene. This CDR3 is built from 16 residues. In nucleotides, the CDR3 is TGTGCCAGCAGTTTAAGGCTAGCGGGAAACTCCTACGAGCAGTACTTC. It codes for CASSLRLAGNSYEQYF.

V and J are TRBV28 and TRBJ2-7; 8 nucleotides line up with TRBD2. V shed 3 bases and J 9 bases; nucleotides not matched to a gene: 10. Germline CDR1 and CDR2: MDHEN and SYDVKM. CDR3 length: 14 residues. The CDR3 here is CASSLGSPGGPQYV. The CDR3 coding sequence is TGTGCCAGCAGTTTGGGTTCGCCGGGAGGGCCGCAGTACGTC.

This sequence joins TRBV29-1 and TRBJ2-6; no clear D gene. CDR3 length equals 13 residues. The V gene lost 4 bases and the J gene lost 0 bases, with 4 bases spanning the gap. From germline, CDR1 is SQVTM and CDR2 ANQGSEA. The CDR3 DNA is TGCAGCGTTGGCCTCTCTGGGGCCAACGTCCTGACTTTC. Its translation: CSVGLSGANVLTF.

This clone has a single count. This chain connects TRBV7-9 to TRBJ1-1, with D uncertain. V lost 5 bases to trimming and J lost 5 bases, with 9 bases between them. The length of the CDR3 is 12 residues. Germline lookup yields CDR1 SEHNR and CDR2 FQNEAQ (reference sequence). The CDR3 reads CASSAQRTEAFF. In nucleotides, the CDR3 is TGTGCCAGCAGCGCCCAAAGGACTGAAGCTTTCTTT.

The V and J genes are TRBV15 and TRBJ2-7, with D tentatively TRBD2 (7 bases). The CDR3 is made up of 15 amino acids. V lost 8 bases and J 3 bases, leaving 20 bases between the germline ends. The V gene's germline CDR1 is LNHNV and CDR2 YYDKDF (reference sequence). The DNA for the CDR3 is TGTGCCACCTCCAGGGGAAAGAGCGGGGACTACGAGCAGTACTTC. Protein sequence: CATSRGKSGDYEQYF.